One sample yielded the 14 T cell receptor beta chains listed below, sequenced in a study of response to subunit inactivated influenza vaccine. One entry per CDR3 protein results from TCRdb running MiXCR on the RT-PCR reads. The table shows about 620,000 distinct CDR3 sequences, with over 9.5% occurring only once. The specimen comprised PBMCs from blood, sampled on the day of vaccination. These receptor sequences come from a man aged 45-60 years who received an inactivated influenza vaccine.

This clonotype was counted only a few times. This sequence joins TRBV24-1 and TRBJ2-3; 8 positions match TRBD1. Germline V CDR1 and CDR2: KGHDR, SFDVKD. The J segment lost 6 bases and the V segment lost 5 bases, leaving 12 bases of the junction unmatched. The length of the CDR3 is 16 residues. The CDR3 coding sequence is TGTGCCACCAGTGCCCCTGTAGCAGGGGGCGATGATACGCAGTATTTT. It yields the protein CATSAPVAGGDDTQYF.

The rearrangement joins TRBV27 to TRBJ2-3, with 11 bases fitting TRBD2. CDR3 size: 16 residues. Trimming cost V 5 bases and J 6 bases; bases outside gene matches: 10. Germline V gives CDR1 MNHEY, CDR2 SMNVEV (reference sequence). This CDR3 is CASSPLAGAASDTQYF. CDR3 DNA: TGTGCCAGCAGTCCACTAGCGGGGGCCGCGAGTGATACGCAGTATTTT.

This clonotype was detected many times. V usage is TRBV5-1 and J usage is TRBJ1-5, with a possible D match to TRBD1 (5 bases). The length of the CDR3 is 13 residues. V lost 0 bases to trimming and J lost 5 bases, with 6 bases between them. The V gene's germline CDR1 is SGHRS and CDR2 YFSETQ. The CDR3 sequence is CASSLVGDQPQHF. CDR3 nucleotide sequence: TGCGCCAGCAGCTTGGTAGGGGATCAGCCCCAGCATTTT.

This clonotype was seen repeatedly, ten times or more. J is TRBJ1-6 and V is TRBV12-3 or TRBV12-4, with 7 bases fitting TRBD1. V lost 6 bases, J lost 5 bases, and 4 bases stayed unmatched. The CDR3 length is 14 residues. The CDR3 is CASRPGTDNSPLHF. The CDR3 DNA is TGTGCCAGCAGGCCCGGGACAGATAATTCACCCCTCCACTTT.

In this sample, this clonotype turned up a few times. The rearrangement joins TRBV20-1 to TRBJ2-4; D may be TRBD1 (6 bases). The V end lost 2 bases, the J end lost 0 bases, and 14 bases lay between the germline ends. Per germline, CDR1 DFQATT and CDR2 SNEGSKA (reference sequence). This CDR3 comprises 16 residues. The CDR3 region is CSARRYQGLAKNIQYF. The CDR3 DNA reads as TGCAGTGCTAGAAGATATCAGGGGCTAGCCAAAAACATTCAGTACTTC.

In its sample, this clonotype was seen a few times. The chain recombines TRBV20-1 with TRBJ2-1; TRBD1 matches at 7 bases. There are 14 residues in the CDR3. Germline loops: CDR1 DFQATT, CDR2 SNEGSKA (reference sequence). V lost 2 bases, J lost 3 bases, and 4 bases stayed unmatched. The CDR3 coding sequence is TGCAGTGCTAGACGACAGGGAAACTACAATGAGCAGTTCTTC. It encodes CSARRQGNYNEQFF.

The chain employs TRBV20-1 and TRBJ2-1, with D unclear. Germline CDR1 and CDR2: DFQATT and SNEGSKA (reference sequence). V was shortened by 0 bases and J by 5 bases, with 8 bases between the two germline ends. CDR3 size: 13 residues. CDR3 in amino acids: CSARDPSNNEQFF. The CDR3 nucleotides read TGCAGTGCTAGAGACCCATCTAACAATGAGCAGTTCTTC.

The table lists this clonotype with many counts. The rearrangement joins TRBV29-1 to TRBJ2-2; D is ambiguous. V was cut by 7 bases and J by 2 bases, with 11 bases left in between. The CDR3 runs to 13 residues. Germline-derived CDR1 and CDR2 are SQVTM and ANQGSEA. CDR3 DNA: TGCAGCGCCTCGACACTTAACACCGGGGAGCTGTTTTTT. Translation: CSASTLNTGELFF.

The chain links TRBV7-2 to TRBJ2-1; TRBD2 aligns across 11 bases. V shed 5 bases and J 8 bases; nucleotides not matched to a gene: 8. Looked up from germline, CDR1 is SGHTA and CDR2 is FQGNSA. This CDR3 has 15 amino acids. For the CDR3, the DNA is TGTGCCAGCAGCGTACTAGCGGGGGAAGCGGATGAGCAGTTCTTC. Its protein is CASSVLAGEADEQFF.

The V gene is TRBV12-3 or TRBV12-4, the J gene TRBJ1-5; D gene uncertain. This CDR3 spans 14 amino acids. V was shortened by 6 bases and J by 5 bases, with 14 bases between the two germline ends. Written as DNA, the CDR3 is TGTGCCAGCAGCTTGCCCGGGCCACATCAGCCCCAGCATTTT. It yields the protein CASSLPGPHQPQHF.

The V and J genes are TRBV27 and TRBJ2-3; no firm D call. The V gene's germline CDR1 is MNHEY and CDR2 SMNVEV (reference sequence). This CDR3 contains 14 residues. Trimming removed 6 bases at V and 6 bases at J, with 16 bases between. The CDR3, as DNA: TGTGCCAGCAGCCGAGACCCTCTTTCCGATACGCAGTATTTT. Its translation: CASSRDPLSDTQYF.

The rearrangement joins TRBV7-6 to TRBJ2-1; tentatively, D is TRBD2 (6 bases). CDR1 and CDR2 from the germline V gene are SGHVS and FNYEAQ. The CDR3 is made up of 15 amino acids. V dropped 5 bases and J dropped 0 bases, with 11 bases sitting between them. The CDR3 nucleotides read TGTGCCAGCAGCCGCGGGACCCACTCCTACAATGAGCAGTTCTTC. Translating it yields CASSRGTHSYNEQFF.

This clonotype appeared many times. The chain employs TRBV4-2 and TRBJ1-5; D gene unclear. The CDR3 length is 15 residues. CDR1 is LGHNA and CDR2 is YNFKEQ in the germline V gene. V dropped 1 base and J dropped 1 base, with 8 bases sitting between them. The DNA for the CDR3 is TGTGCCAGCAGCCAAGGGCCCGCCAGCAATCAGCCCCAGCATTTT. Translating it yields CASSQGPASNQPQHF.

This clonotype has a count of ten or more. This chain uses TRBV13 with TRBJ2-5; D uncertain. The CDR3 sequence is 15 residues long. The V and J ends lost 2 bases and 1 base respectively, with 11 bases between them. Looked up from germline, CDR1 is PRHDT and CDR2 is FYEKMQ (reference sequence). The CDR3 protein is CASSLPGQSQETQYF. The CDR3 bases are TGTGCCAGCAGCTTACCTGGGCAGAGCCAAGAGACCCAGTACTTC.